These T cell receptor beta chains were read from a single sample in a study of shared clonotypes between healthy human individuals. Assay used: immunoSEQ multiplex PCR; TCRdb lists only in-frame clones, some missing. This table holds 2.3 million or so clones, about 92% found once. The sample was naive CD4+ T cells from PBMCs. These receptor sequences come from a man aged 18 to 29 in good health. Some clones in this sample may be carry-over from other donors' samples. The CDR3 runs from the conserved cysteine through the conserved F or W. Each record gives: CDR3 DNA, CDR3 protein, clone size, J gene, V gene, D gene. D genes are given only for firm matches. Some rows mark clone size as missing; the rest say once, few, many or name a class of expanded clone.

TGTGCCAGCAGCCATGCCAGCTCTGGAAACACCATATATTTT | CASSHASSGNTIYF | NA | TRBJ1-3 | TRBV5-4 | NA
TGTGCCAGCAGTTCGGAGGGGGAACAGCCCCAGCATTTT | CASSSEGEQPQHF | NA | TRBJ1-5 | TRBV2 | NA
TGCGCCAGCAGCCCGGGACTAGCGGGAGGGGTCGTGAGCACAGATACGCAGTATTTT | CASSPGLAGGVVSTDTQYF | NA | TRBJ2-3 | TRBV5-1 | TRBD2
TGTGCCAGCAGTTTGGCCGGGACCCTTGAAAACATTCAGTACTTC | CASSLAGTLENIQYF | NA | TRBJ2-4 | TRBV28 | NA
TGCGCCAGCAGTTTAGGGGGCCCACGGGCGGAGACCCAGTACTTC | CASSLGGPRAETQYF | NA | TRBJ2-5 | TRBV5-1 | TRBD1
TGTGCCAGCAGTTTATTAGGGACTAATGAGCAGTTCTTC | CASSLLGTNEQFF | NA | TRBJ2-1 | TRBV28 | NA
TGCGCCAGCAGTGAATTGTCGCGCAGGGCAATATTGACCGGGGAGCTGTTTTTT | CASSELSRRAILTGELFF | NA | TRBJ2-2 | TRBV10-1 | NA
TGTGCCAGCAGTCTTAGGACAGGGGGCTTGAAGAACACCGGGGAGCTGTTTTTT | CASSLRTGGLKNTGELFF | NA | TRBJ2-2 | TRBV27 | TRBD1
TGTGCCAGCAGCCCCTTCAGACTAGCGGGAGACAATGAGCAGTTCTTC | CASSPFRLAGDNEQFF | NA | TRBJ2-1 | TRBV5-4 | TRBD2
TGCGCCAGCAGCTCGGGACCCTCGAGGGATGAGCAGTTCTTC | CASSSGPSRDEQFF | once | TRBJ2-1 | TRBV5-1 | NA
TGTGCCAGTAGTAGTGGGGACCTTAACTATGGCTACACCTTC | CASSSGDLNYGYTF | NA | TRBJ1-2 | TRBV19 | NA
TGTGCCAGCAGTCCCGATCGGGGGGGAGGGGTCAATGAGCAGTTCTTC | CASSPDRGGGVNEQFF | NA | TRBJ2-1 | TRBV6-6 | TRBD2
TGTGCCAGCAGCTTAGGCGGCCCCGGGGAGCTGTTTTTT | CASSLGGPGELFF | NA | TRBJ2-2 | TRBV5-4 | NA
TGTGCCAGCAGCGTGAACACCGGGGAGCTGTTTTTT | CASSVNTGELFF | NA | TRBJ2-2 | TRBV7-2 | NA
TGTGCCAGCAGTGGGACAGGGGACCATAGACCCCAGCATTTT | CASSGTGDHRPQHF | once | TRBJ1-5 | TRBV2 | TRBD1
TGTGCCTGGACCTCCTCCTACGAGCAGTACTTC | CAWTSSYEQYF | NA | TRBJ2-7 | TRBV30 | NA
TGTGCCAGTAGTATAGGCTGGGAGCGCGAGCAGTACTTC | CASSIGWEREQYF | NA | TRBJ2-7 | TRBV19 | NA
TGTGCCAGCAGCAAAGAGGGGGGCAGGGGCACAGATACGCAGTATTTT | CASSKEGGRGTDTQYF | few | TRBJ2-3 | TRBV21-1 | NA
TGTGCCTGGAGTACCCGGGCTAGCGGGAGGCCTCAAAACCCCTACGAGCAGTACTTC | CAWSTRASGRPQNPYEQYF | NA | TRBJ2-7 | TRBV30 | TRBD2
TGTGCCAGCAGGCCTTTCGCGGGAGGGCCGAACAATGAGCAGTTCTTC | CASRPFAGGPNNEQFF | NA | TRBJ2-1 | TRBV27 | TRBD2
TGTGCCTGGAGAGGGGACAGCAGGCAGCCCCAGCATTTT | CAWRGDSRQPQHF | NA | TRBJ1-5 | TRBV30 | TRBD1
TGTGCCAGCAGCTCCCCGGGACAGGGTGGTGGCTACACCTTC | CASSSPGQGGGYTF | NA | TRBJ1-2 | TRBV7-9 | TRBD1
TGCGCCAGCAGCCAAGCACACGGGGGGGTCGGCGGCACTGAAGCTTTCTTT | CASSQAHGGVGGTEAFF | once | TRBJ1-1 | TRBV4-1 | NA
TGCGCCAGCAGCCAAGAGGGAATAGGAGGGAGCGGGGAGCTGTTTTTT | CASSQEGIGGSGELFF | NA | TRBJ2-2 | TRBV4-1 | NA
TGTGCCAGCAGCCAAGATCGCGGGAGGAGCCACGAGCAGTACTTC | CASSQDRGRSHEQYF | once | TRBJ2-7 | TRBV4-2 | TRBD2
TGCAGTGCTAGTACAACCTATGGCTACACCTTC | CSASTTYGYTF | NA | TRBJ1-2 | TRBV20-1 | NA
TGTGCCAGCAGTGAAGTTCTGGGGAAGAGCAATCAGCCCCAGCATTTT | CASSEVLGKSNQPQHF | NA | TRBJ1-5 | TRBV6-1 | NA
TGTGCCAGCAGCGGGACGGGGCAACACAATGAGCAGTTCTTC | CASSGTGQHNEQFF | NA | TRBJ2-1 | TRBV9 | NA
TGTGCCAGCTCGACCTTTAAGTGGGGCTCCTACAATGAGCAGTTCTTC | CASSTFKWGSYNEQFF | once | TRBJ2-1 | TRBV18 | NA
TGTGCCAGCCGGACAGGGGATCTCAAAAACATTCAGTACTTC | CASRTGDLKNIQYF | NA | TRBJ2-4 | TRBV19 | TRBD1
TGTGCCAGCAGCTTCTTCGACAGGAAAGAGACCCAGTACTTC | CASSFFDRKETQYF | once | TRBJ2-5 | TRBV13 | NA
TGCGCCAGCAGCCCCCCGGGCTCCTACGAGCAGTACTTC | CASSPPGSYEQYF | NA | TRBJ2-7 | TRBV5-1 | NA
TGCGCCAGCAGCTTATCCCTAGGGTACAATGAGCAGTTCTTC | CASSLSLGYNEQFF | NA | TRBJ2-1 | TRBV5-1 | NA
TGTGCCAGTAGCACCACTTCGGGACAGATTTATGAAGCTTTCTTT | CASSTTSGQIYEAFF | NA | TRBJ1-1 | TRBV19 | TRBD1
TGTGCCAGCAGCTCGCGGACAGGGGGCTCCGGCGAGCAGTACTTC | CASSSRTGGSGEQYF | NA | TRBJ2-7 | TRBV7-8 | TRBD1
TGTGCCAGCACGCATAGACTAGCCGCCCCGAACACCGGGGAGCTGTTTTTT | CASTHRLAAPNTGELFF | NA | TRBJ2-2 | TRBV11-1 | TRBD2
TGCGCCAGCAGCTTGCGTAGCGGAACCTACGAGCAGTACTTC | CASSLRSGTYEQYF | NA | TRBJ2-7 | TRBV5-1 | NA
TGTGCCAGCAGTTTCCGGGGGCCCGATACGCAGTATTTT | CASSFRGPDTQYF | NA | TRBJ2-3 | TRBV28 | NA
TGCGCCAGCAGCTTGTCCGGGGACAGGGTACAGCCCCAGCATTTT | CASSLSGDRVQPQHF | few | TRBJ1-5 | TRBV5-1 | TRBD1
TGTGCCAGCAGACAGACAGCCAATCAGCCCCAGCATTTT | CASRQTANQPQHF | NA | TRBJ1-5 | TRBV28 | NA
TGTGCCAGCAACGGCGGACAGGGGCTACGCACAGATACGCAGTATTTT | CASNGGQGLRTDTQYF | NA | TRBJ2-3 | TRBV5-4 | TRBD1
TGTGCCAGCAGCGTAGCCGTAGGGACAGGGCCATACGAGCAGTACTTC | CASSVAVGTGPYEQYF | NA | TRBJ2-7 | TRBV9 | TRBD1
TGTGCCAGCAGCTTAATGGTTAGCGGGGAAACCTACCGTGAGCAGTTCTTC | CASSLMVSGETYREQFF | NA | TRBJ2-1 | TRBV7-9 | TRBD2
TGTGCCAGCAGCAAGCCGGGACTAAGAGACGAGCAGTACTTC | CASSKPGLRDEQYF | NA | TRBJ2-7 | TRBV5-4 | TRBD2
TGTGCCAGTAGTTCTGGACAGGGTTTCTATGAGCAGTTCTTC | CASSSGQGFYEQFF | NA | TRBJ2-1 | TRBV19 | TRBD1